Sequencing of this TCR beta chain was carried out in a study of blood T cell repertoires in COVID-19. The method was immunoSEQ multiplex PCR; TCRdb's version includes in-frame clones alone and lacks a portion of them. The sample has 150,000 to 200,000 clones, roughly 89% seen once. Recruits, aged about 18 to 100 years, lived in under 25 US areas. Exposed participants encountered a COVID-19 case during the 2 weeks preceding study entry. J was trimmed by 1 base and V by 6 bases; bases with no gene match: 17. The CDR3 extends over 19 amino acids. Germline loops: CDR1 WNHNN, CDR2 SYGVQD (reference sequence).

The chain combines TRBV10-1 with TRBJ2-7, with 11 bases identical to TRBD1. The sequence was collected from a woman aged 25 to 45 who had been exposed to COVID-19. The material sequenced was PBMCs or T cells enriched from blood (not recorded which). CDR3 sequence: CASSLPDRGLLSLSYEQYF. In nucleotides, the CDR3 is TGCGCCAGCAGCCTCCCGGACAGGGGGCTGTTGAGCCTGTCCTACGAGCAGTACTTC.